These 10 T cell receptor beta chains came from one sample sequenced in a study of cytomegalovirus exposure and HLA in healthy donors. Researchers ran the PCR with 60 Vbeta and 13 Jbeta primers. Sequencing was performed with immunoSEQ multiplex PCR; in TCRdb, only in-frame clones are kept and a portion is missing. The sample has hundreds of thousands of clones; roughly 80% are singletons. The source material was PBMCs. Receptors were obtained from a man aged 25-45 years in good health and CMV-seronegative.

J is TRBJ1-2 and V is TRBV4-3, with 8 bases fitting TRBD1. CDR1 and CDR2 (germline): LGHNA, YSLEER. The CDR3 length is 14 residues. Losses at the gene ends were 4 bases for V and 4 bases for J; bases not matched to a gene: 5. CDR3 loop: CASSPGQGGYGYTF. The CDR3 DNA follows: TGCGCCAGCAGCCCTGGACAGGGAGGCTATGGCTACACCTTC.

CDR3 region: CASSQGDRVSGNTIYF. CDR3 nucleotide sequence: TGTGCCAGCAGCCAAGGGGACAGGGTTTCGGGAAACACCATATATTTT. The chain has TRBV4-2 and TRBJ1-3; 9 bases match TRBD1. After removal of 1 base from V and 4 bases from J, the junction contained 5 bases not matched to a gene. CDR1 LGHNA and CDR2 YNFKEQ come from the germline V gene. The CDR3 has 16 residues.

V gene TRBV5-1 combines with J gene TRBJ2-1, with D possibly TRBD2 on 6 matching bases. Germline V gene data show CDR1 as SGHRS and CDR2 as YFSETQ. V was trimmed by 6 bases and J by 1 base, leaving 11 bases between them. This CDR3 is 14 amino acids long. CDR3 residues: CASMVGGSYNEQFF. CDR3 coding DNA: TGCGCCAGCATGGTGGGGGGTTCCTACAATGAGCAGTTCTTC.

The genes are TRBV5-1 and TRBJ2-7, with TRBD2 matching 13 bases. The CDR3 runs to 13 residues. V shed 8 bases, J shed 4 bases, and the junction held 3 bases outside the gene matches. Germline V CDR1 and CDR2: SGHRS, YFSETQ. In DNA form, the CDR3 reads TGCGCCAGTCGACTAGCGGGGGGTTACGAGCAGTACTTC. Protein product: CASRLAGGYEQYF.

This sequence joins TRBV28 and TRBJ2-5; weak D call: TRBD2 (7 bases). The CDR3 runs 16 residues. Germline V lookup: CDR1 MDHEN, CDR2 SYDVKM. V was cut by 8 bases and J by 2 bases, with 21 bases left in between. In DNA, the CDR3 is TGTGCCAGCGACGCGGGATCGGGGAGGGGGCAAGAGACCCAGTACTTC. Its translation: CASDAGSGRGQETQYF.

This chain links TRBV7-2 with TRBJ1-5; D unclear. Germline CDR1 SGHTA, CDR2 FQGNSA. V lost 1 base and J lost 4, with 11 bases in between. The CDR3 totals 15 residues. The CDR3 loop reads CASSLGPGMNQPQHF. The CDR3 DNA reads as TGTGCCAGCAGCTTAGGTCCAGGCATGAATCAGCCCCAGCATTTT.

The table lists this clone with a count of one. One end of the junction varies from germline; a read error may be responsible. The rearrangement joins TRBV6-1 to TRBJ2-1; D remains ambiguous. The CDR3 length is 17 residues. Per germline, CDR1 MNHNS and CDR2 SASEGT. As DNA, the CDR3 is TGTGCCAGCAATGAAAGCTATATGAAGAGCTCCTACAATGAGCAGTTCTTC. Residues: CASNESYMKSSYNEQFF.

The J gene is TRBJ2-2, the V gene TRBV5-1, with 8 bases that match TRBD1. The length of the CDR3 is 15 residues. Germline V lookup: CDR1 SGHRS, CDR2 YFSETQ. J was trimmed by 1 base and V by 2 bases; bases with no gene match: 1. CDR3 region: CASSLTGGNTGELFF. The CDR3 DNA reads TGCGCCAGCAGCTTAACAGGGGGGAACACCGGGGAGCTGTTTTTT. The complete variable domain, with remaining parts taken from reference TRBV5-1 and TRBJ2-2, reads KAGVTQTPRYLIKTRGQQVTLSCSPISGHRSVSWYQQTPGQGLQFLFEYFSETQRNKGNFPGRFSGRQFSNSRSEMNVSTLELGDSALYLCASSLTGGNTGELFFGEGSRLTVL.

This clone was counted between two and nine times. The chain uses TRBV19 and TRBJ2-1; the match to TRBD2 covers 14 bases. CDR3 size: 16 residues. Unmatched junction bases numbered 5, after V lost 4 bases and J lost 6 bases. Germline V gene data show CDR1 as LNHDA and CDR2 as SQIVND (reference sequence). CDR3 sequence: CASSTLTSGGGNEQFF. CDR3 sequence (DNA): TGTGCCAGTAGTACCTTGACTAGCGGGGGGGGCAATGAGCAGTTCTTC. Full variable domain (remainder filled in from reference TRBV19 and TRBJ2-1): DGGITQSPKYLFRKEGQNVTLSCEQNLNHDAMYWYRQDPGQGLRLIYYSQIVNDFQKGDIAEGYSVSREKKESFPLTVTSAQKNPTAFYLCASSTLTSGGGNEQFFGPGTRLTVL.

Concerning this clone: The sample carries other DNA sequences with the same CDR3. The V and J genes are TRBV5-1 and TRBJ1-1; D is uncertain. V gave up 2 bases and J gave up 7 bases, with 6 bases separating them. This CDR3 is built from 11 residues. Germline values: CDR1 SGHRS, CDR2 YFSETQ. CDR3 nucleotide sequence: TGCGCCAGCAGCTTAGGCGGTGAAGCTTTCTTT. As protein: CASSLGGEAFF.